This TCR beta chain was retrieved from a study of blood T cells in healthy people across ages. This clonotype was seen more than once but under ten times. The antigen remains undetermined. A second about 7 to 12 cycle PCR used barcoded and J-beta primers. A template-switch adaptor containing 12 random nucleotides labeled each cDNA molecule. TCRdb itself ran the 5' RACE reads through MiXCR, one entry per CDR3 protein. The table shows under 1,000,000 distinct CDR3 sequences, with about 42% occurring only once. The study's findings and limits: With age, beta diversity per million T cells declined roughly linearly, significantly by about 40. With donor CMV status unknown, expanded clonotype changes were possibly confounded.

The sample providers were healthy Caucasian people from Russia, aged about 6 to 100. Trimming cost V 1 base and J 7 bases, with 13 bases left between them. The germline V gene has CDR1 LGHDT and CDR2 YNNKEL (reference sequence). CDR3 length: 15 residues. The sequence was collected from an elderly man in good health. V is TRBV3-1 and J is TRBJ1-4; D remains ambiguous. Sequenced material: blood. This chain's CDR3 is CASSQGAGGGEKLFF. The CDR3 nucleotides are TGTGCCAGCAGCCAAGGGGCAGGCGGTGGTGAAAAACTGTTTTTT.